This T cell receptor beta chain came from a study of shared clonotypes between healthy human individuals. Study-level findings and limits: Generally, naive subsets (rather than memory subsets) showed larger estimated richness.

CDR3 length: 15 amino acids. This clone was found once. The antigen is not known. Assay: immunoSEQ multiplex PCR; the TCRdb copy retains only in-frame clones and omits some. The sample yields fewer than 100,000 clones, 67% seen once. This TCR derives from a man aged 25 to 45 in good health. The genes are TRBV21-1 and TRBJ1-2; the table's TRBD1 call for D was not verified on the DNA. TRBV21-1 has pseudogene status. The sample consisted of memory CD8+ T cells sorted from blood. Sample subset: CD45RO+ cells pooled with CCR7-negative TemRA cells. Here the CDR3 reads CASSSRDRVSEGYTF. The CDR3, as DNA: TGTGCCAGCAGCTCCCGGGACAGGGTTTCGGAGGGCTACACCTTC.